A selection of T cell receptor beta chains follows, all from one sample in a study of cytomegalovirus exposure and HLA in healthy donors. Here immunoSEQ multiplex PCR was the method, and the copy in TCRdb shows in-frame clones only, minus some. The sample includes around 200,000 clones. The sample comprised PBMCs. All receptors come from a girl aged 2 to 9 in good health and CMV-seropositive. The CDR3 runs from the conserved cysteine through the conserved F or W. The D gene is left open where the match is weak.

>TRBV4-2|TRBJ1-2|TRBD1
TGTGCCAGCAGCCAAGATCAGGTGCCGGGACAGGGGGCGAGAAGGATGTATGGCTACACCTTC
CASSQDQVPGQGARRMYGYTF
>TRBV27|TRBJ1-4|.
TGTGCCAGCAGTTTTACCGGGGATGGTGAAAAACTGTTTTTT
CASSFTGDGEKLFF
>TRBV5-4|TRBJ2-6|.
TGTGCCAGCAGCCCCCTACGTTCCACTGGGGCCAACGTCCTGACTTTC
CASSPLRSTGANVLTF
>TRBV4-1|TRBJ2-1|TRBD2
TGCGCCAGCAGCCTCGGGACTAGCGAAACTTTGAGCTCCTACAATGAGCAGTTCTTC
CASSLGTSETLSSYNEQFF
>TRBV11-2|TRBJ2-2|.
TGTGCCAGCAGCTACCTCGGCAGGGCGAACACCGGGGAGCTGTTTTTT
CASSYLGRANTGELFF
>TRBV9|TRBJ2-5|.
TGTGCCAGCAGCCTTCAATTGGAGGCAGAAGAGACCCAGTACTTC
CASSLQLEAEETQYF
>TRBV2|TRBJ1-1|TRBD1
TGTGCCAGCAGTGACTTCACAGGGGTGCAAGGGGCTTTCTTT
CASSDFTGVQGAFF
>TRBV19|TRBJ1-2|.
TGTGCCAGTAGTTCCGCTGCAGGGGTGGTGTATGGCTACACCTTC
CASSSAAGVVYGYTF
>TRBV9|TRBJ2-7|.
TGTGCCAGCAGCGTAGGGACTCACGCGGGGGCTACGGAGCAGTACTTC
CASSVGTHAGATEQYF
>TRBV5-1|TRBJ2-1|TRBD2
TGCGCCAGCAGCTCGGGGGCATCTAGCGGGGTCTACAATGAGCAGTTCTTC
CASSSGASSGVYNEQFF
>TRBV6-5|TRBJ1-5|.
TGTGCCAGCAGGGCCGGGGTCTTTACACAGCCCCAGCATTTT
CASRAGVFTQPQHF
>TRBV28|TRBJ1-1|.
TGTGCCAGCAGGCCATCAGGGGACGGCACTGAAGCTTTCTTT
CASRPSGDGTEAFF
>TRBV5-4|TRBJ1-2|.
TGTGCCAGCAGCAGGGGGGGGCCTCGGGTTAACTATGGCTACACCTTC
CASSRGGPRVNYGYTF
>TRBV7-6|TRBJ2-1|TRBD2
TGTGCCAGCAGCTCGCCGGGAGGTTACAATGAGCAGTTCTTC
CASSSPGGYNEQFF
>TRBV6-6|TRBJ2-2|.
TGTGCCAGCAGTTCCGAACTCCACGAAACCGGGGAGCTGTTTTTT
CASSSELHETGELFF
>TRBV7-3|TRBJ2-1|TRBD1
TGTGCCAGCAGCCCCCTGGGGACAGGGGCCTACAATGAGCAGTTCTTC
CASSPLGTGAYNEQFF
>TRBV5-4|TRBJ2-2|.
TGTGCCAGCAGCTCCGCTTGGGGGGCTAGCGGTGGCGGGGAGCTGTTTTTT
CASSSAWGASGGGELFF
>TRBV7-6|TRBJ2-5|.
TGTGCCAGCAGCTTCCAGGGGTTTGAGCAGTACTTC
CASSFQGFEQYF
>TRBV14|TRBJ1-2|TRBD1
TGTGCCAGCAGCCCAGGGACAGGACTACCACTATTATATGGCTACACCTTC
CASSPGTGLPLLYGYTF
>TRBV2|TRBJ2-1|.
TGTGCCAGCAGTGGCCGCCTCCTGAGCAACTCCTACAATGAGCAGTTCTTC
CASSGRLLSNSYNEQFF
>TRBV7-9|TRBJ2-7|.
TGTGCCAGCAGCTCCAGACCGAAGACATACGAGCAGTACTTC
CASSSRPKTYEQYF
>TRBV5-1|TRBJ1-5|.
TGCGCCAGCAGCTCAGGGGACACTGATCAGCCCCAGCATTTT
CASSSGDTDQPQHF
>TRBV7-2|TRBJ1-1|.
TGTGCCAGCAGCACTCCACTACAGGATCACACTGAAGCTTTCTTT
CASSTPLQDHTEAFF
>TRBV7-6|TRBJ1-2|TRBD1
TGTGCCAGCAGCCCGTCTTCTATGGACAGGGGAGGTGGCTACACCTTC
CASSPSSMDRGGGYTF
>TRBV6-1|TRBJ2-7|TRBD2
TGTGCCAGCAGATTGACTAGCGCTCACGAGCAGTACTTC
CASRLTSAHEQYF
>TRBV10-3|TRBJ2-7|.
TGTGCCATCAGTGAGTATCTGGGCGAGCAGTACTTC
CAISEYLGEQYF
>TRBV10-2|TRBJ2-7|TRBD1
TGCGCCAGCCGGGACAGGGTCTACGAGCAGTACTTC
CASRDRVYEQYF
>TRBV5-1|TRBJ1-1|.
TGCGCCAGCAGCTTGGCCGGAGAGACTGAAGCTTTCTTT
CASSLAGETEAFF
>TRBV2|TRBJ2-3|.
TGTGCCAGCAGTGGTACCCTCAGGGTTTTGCGCACAGGAGATACGCAGTATTTT
CASSGTLRVLRTGDTQYF
>TRBV11-2|TRBJ2-1|TRBD2
TGTGCCAGCAGCTTAAATTTGGCGGGGGACAATGAGCAGTTCTTC
CASSLNLAGDNEQFF
>TRBV30|TRBJ1-2|TRBD1
TGTGCCTGGAGGGGGGACACAGGGGGCCGCTATGGCTACACCTTC
CAWRGDTGGRYGYTF
>TRBV7-9|TRBJ1-1|TRBD1
TGTGCCAGCAGCTTAGCGGGACAGGGGAACACTGAAGCTTTCTTT
CASSLAGQGNTEAFF
>TRBV7-9|TRBJ1-2|TRBD1
TGTGCCAGCAGCTTAGGGGACAGGGCCTATGGCTACACCTTC
CASSLGDRAYGYTF
>TRBV6-5|TRBJ1-2|.
TGTGCCAGCAGTTCCTCCCCCGGGATCAGAGGCGGCTACACCTTC
CASSSSPGIRGGYTF
>TRBV6-1|TRBJ2-3|TRBD1
TGTGCCAGCAGTAAAGCTCCCGGGACAGGGGGCGCCGGCGAATATTATTACTCAGATACGCAGTATTTT
CASSKAPGTGGAGEYYYSDTQYF
>TRBV30|TRBJ2-7|.
TGTGCCTGGAGTGGGTGGGCAGGGGTGACCTACGAGCAGTACTTC
CAWSGWAGVTYEQYF
>TRBV27|TRBJ2-5|.
TGTGCCAGCAGCTCAATCGGGGAGACCCAGTACTTC
CASSSIGETQYF
>TRBV19|TRBJ2-1|.
TGTGCCAGTAAAGGCCCCCCGCTAGGTCAAGACAATGAGCAGTTCTTC
CASKGPPLGQDNEQFF